The rows below give T cell receptor beta chains drawn from one sample of a study of blood T cell repertoires in COVID-19. Method: immunoSEQ multiplex PCR; TCRdb's copy keeps in-frame clones and lacks some. The table lists 55,000 or so clones, about four fifths of them singletons. The sample taken for sequencing was peripheral blood. These receptors were taken from a human donor in a cohort sampled during active or convalescent COVID-19. Each CDR3 is given with its conserved first and last residue. Fields, in order: J gene, clone size, V gene, CDR3 length, CDR3 protein. A clone size is listed for some rows: how often the clone was seen (once, few, many), or a class if it is expanded.

j_gene: TRBJ1-1
abundance: .
v_gene: TRBV5-5
len: 15
CDR3aa: CASSWGQGGNTEAFF

j_gene: TRBJ1-3
abundance: .
v_gene: TRBV2
len: 14
CDR3aa: CASRDRGTGNTIYF

j_gene: TRBJ1-2
abundance: .
v_gene: TRBV3-1/TRBV3-2
len: 16
CDR3aa: CASSQGQVSLNYGYTF

j_gene: TRBJ1-1
abundance: .
v_gene: TRBV12-3/TRBV12-4
len: 13
CDR3aa: CASREQGPTEAFF

j_gene: TRBJ2-3
abundance: .
v_gene: TRBV3-1/TRBV3-2
len: 18
CDR3aa: CASSQAERGAVQRGTQYF

j_gene: TRBJ1-1
abundance: .
v_gene: TRBV7-2
len: 14
CDR3aa: CASSLLGGNTEAFF

j_gene: TRBJ2-7
abundance: .
v_gene: TRBV27
len: 16
CDR3aa: CASSPIDGTGGRNTNF

j_gene: TRBJ2-3
abundance: .
v_gene: TRBV5-6
len: 19
CDR3aa: CASSLAWNLGRSRTDTQYF

j_gene: TRBJ2-2
abundance: .
v_gene: TRBV6-5
len: 12
CDR3aa: CASSVLAGELFF

j_gene: TRBJ2-5
abundance: .
v_gene: TRBV24-1
len: 15
CDR3aa: CATSETGTGAETQYF

j_gene: TRBJ1-3
abundance: .
v_gene: TRBV18
len: 14
CDR3aa: CASSGTGGENTIYF

j_gene: TRBJ2-1
abundance: .
v_gene: TRBV25-1
len: 14
CDR3aa: CASQAAAAYNEQFF

j_gene: TRBJ1-2
abundance: .
v_gene: TRBV11-2
len: 13
CDR3aa: CASSPGQAVGYTF

j_gene: TRBJ1-2
abundance: .
v_gene: TRBV19
len: 15
CDR3aa: CASSIRGPGNYGYTF

j_gene: TRBJ1-5
abundance: .
v_gene: TRBV23-1
len: 13
CDR3aa: CASRGTGDQPQHF

j_gene: TRBJ1-1
abundance: many
v_gene: TRBV12-3/TRBV12-4
len: 13
CDR3aa: CASKPGENTEAFF

j_gene: TRBJ2-2
abundance: few
v_gene: TRBV5-6
len: 15
CDR3aa: CASSLGQGFPGELFF

j_gene: TRBJ1-3
abundance: .
v_gene: TRBV4-1
len: 15
CDR3aa: CASSQGHSSGNTIYF